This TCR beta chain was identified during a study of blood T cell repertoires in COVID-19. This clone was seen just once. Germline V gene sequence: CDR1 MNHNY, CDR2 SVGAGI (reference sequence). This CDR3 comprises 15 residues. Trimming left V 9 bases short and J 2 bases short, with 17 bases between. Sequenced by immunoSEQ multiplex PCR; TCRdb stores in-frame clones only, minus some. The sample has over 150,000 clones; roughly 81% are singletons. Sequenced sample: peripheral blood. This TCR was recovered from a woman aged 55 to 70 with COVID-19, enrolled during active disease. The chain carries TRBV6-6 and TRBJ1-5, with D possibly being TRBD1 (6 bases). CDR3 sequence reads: CASSLAGAGNQPQHF. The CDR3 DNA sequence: TGTGCCAGTTCTTTGGCGGGGGCGGGCAATCAGCCCCAGCATTTT.